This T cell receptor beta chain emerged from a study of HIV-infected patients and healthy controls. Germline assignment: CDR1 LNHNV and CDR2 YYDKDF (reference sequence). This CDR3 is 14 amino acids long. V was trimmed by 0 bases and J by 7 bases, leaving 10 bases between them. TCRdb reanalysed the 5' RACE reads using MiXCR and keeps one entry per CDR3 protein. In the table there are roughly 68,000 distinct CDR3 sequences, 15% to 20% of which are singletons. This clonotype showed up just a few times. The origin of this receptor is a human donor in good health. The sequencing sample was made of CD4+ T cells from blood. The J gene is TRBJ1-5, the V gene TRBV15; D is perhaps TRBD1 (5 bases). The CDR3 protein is CATSRDRGEQPQHF. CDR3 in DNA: TGTGCCACCAGCAGAGATAGAGGGGAACAGCCCCAGCATTTT.